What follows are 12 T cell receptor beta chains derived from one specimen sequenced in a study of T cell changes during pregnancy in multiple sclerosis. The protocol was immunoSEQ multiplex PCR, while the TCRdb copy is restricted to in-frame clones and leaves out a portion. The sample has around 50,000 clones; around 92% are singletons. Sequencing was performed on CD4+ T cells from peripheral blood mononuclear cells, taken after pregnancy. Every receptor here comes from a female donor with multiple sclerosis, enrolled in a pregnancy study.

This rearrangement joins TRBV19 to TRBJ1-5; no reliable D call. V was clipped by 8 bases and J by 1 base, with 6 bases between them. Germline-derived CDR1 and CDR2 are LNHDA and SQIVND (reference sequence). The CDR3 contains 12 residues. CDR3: CASQRSNQPQHF. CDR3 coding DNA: TGTGCCAGTCAGCGGAGCAATCAGCCCCAGCATTTT.

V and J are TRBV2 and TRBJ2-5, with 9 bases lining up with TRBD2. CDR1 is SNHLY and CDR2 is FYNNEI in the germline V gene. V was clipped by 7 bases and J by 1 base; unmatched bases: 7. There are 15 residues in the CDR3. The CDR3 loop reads CASNSVAGVQETQYF. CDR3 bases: TGTGCCAGCAACTCCGTAGCGGGAGTCCAAGAGACCCAGTACTTC.

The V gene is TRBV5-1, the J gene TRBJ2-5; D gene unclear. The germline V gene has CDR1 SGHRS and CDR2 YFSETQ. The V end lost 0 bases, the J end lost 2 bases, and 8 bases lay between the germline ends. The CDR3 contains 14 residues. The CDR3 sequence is CASSLVASQETQYF. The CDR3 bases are TGCGCCAGCAGCTTGGTTGCCAGTCAAGAGACCCAGTACTTC.

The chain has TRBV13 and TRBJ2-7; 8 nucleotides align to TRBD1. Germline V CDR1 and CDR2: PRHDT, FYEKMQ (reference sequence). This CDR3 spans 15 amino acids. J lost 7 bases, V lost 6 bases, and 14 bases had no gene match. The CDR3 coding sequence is TGTGCCAGCAGACTTTCCGGGACAGGTCGCCAGGAGCAGTACTTC. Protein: CASRLSGTGRQEQYF.

CDR3 residues: CAWSGLAGTDTQYF. The CDR3 DNA reads as TGTGCCTGGAGTGGACTAGCGGGGACAGATACGCAGTATTTT. The chain combines TRBV30 with TRBJ2-3; 11 bases are a match to TRBD2. The CDR3 extends over 14 amino acids. V lost 1 base and J lost 3; bases outside the gene matches: 0. CDR1 is GTSNPN, CDR2 SVGIG, per germline (reference sequence).

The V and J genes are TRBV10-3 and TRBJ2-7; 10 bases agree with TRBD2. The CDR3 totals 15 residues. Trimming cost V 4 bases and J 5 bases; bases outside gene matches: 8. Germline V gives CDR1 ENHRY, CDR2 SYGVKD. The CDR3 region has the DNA TGTGCCATCAGTGGGAGAGCGGGGGGGTGGAACGAGCAGTACTTC. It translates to CAISGRAGGWNEQYF.

As DNA, the CDR3 is TGTGCCAGCAGCTTAGGAGAGGGGGGGAATCCCTACGAGCAGTACTTC. Protein sequence: CASSLGEGGNPYEQYF. This chain joins TRBV7-2 and TRBJ2-7, with D possibly matching TRBD2 (7 bases). Germline CDR1 SGHTA, CDR2 FQGNSA. The CDR3 is 16 amino acids. Trimming left V 1 base short and J 2 bases short, with 15 bases between.

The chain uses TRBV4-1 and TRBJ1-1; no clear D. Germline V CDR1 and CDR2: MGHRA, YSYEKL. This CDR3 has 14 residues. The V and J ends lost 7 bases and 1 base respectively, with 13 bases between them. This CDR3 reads CASTPTGTNTEAFF. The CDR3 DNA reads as TGCGCCAGCACCCCCACGGGAACGAACACTGAAGCTTTCTTT.

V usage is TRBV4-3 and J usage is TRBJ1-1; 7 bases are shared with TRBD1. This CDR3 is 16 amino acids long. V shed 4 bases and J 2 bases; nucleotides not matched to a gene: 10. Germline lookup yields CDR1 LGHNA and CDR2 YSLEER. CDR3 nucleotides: TGCGCCAGCAGCCGAGAATCGACAGGGAAAAACACTGAAGCTTTCTTT. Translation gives CASSRESTGKNTEAFF.

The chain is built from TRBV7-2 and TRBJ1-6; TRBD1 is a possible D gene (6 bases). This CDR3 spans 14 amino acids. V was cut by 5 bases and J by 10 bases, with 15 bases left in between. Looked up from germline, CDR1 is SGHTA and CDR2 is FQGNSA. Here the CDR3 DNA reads TGTGCCAGCAGCCAGGACAGACTTGTGTCACCCCTCCACTTT. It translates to CASSQDRLVSPLHF.

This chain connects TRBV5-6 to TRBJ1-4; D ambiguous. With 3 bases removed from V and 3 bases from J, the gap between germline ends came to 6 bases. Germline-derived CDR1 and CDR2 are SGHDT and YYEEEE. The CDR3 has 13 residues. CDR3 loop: CASSWASNEKLFF. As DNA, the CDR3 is TGTGCCAGCAGCTGGGCCTCTAATGAAAAACTGTTTTTT.

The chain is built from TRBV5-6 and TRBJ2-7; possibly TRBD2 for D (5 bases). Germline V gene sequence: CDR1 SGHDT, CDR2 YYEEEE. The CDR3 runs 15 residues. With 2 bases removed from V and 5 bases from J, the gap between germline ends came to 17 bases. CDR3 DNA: TGTGCCAGCAGCTTACTCTCCGGTCCCGGGAACGAGCAGTACTTC. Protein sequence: CASSLLSGPGNEQYF.